The 21 T cell receptor beta chains reported below all come from one sample, sequenced in a study of OX40 agonist ivuxolimab in advanced cancers. Profiling relied on immunoSEQ multiplex PCR, and the TCRdb table lists in-frame clones only, not all of them. The sample yields some 80,000 clones, approximately 91% seen once. Sequences were derived from CD4+ or CD8+ T cells sorted from blood, sampled in a trial of the OX40 agonist ivuxolimab. These receptors originate from an adult with an advanced solid tumor such as melanoma, head and neck, liver or kidney cancer.

This chain connects TRBV21-1 to TRBJ1-4; the table gives TRBD1 as D, unverified against the DNA. TRBV21-1 is designated a pseudogene. This CDR3 has 19 amino acids. As DNA, the CDR3 is TGTGCCAGCAGCAAAGGGACAGGGTGGGAAAATACGACTAATGAAAAACTGTTTTTT. Its translation: CASSKGTGWENTTNEKLFF.

The chain combines TRBV10-3 with TRBJ2-2, with D maybe TRBD1 (5 bases). Trimming stripped 5 bases from V and 4 bases from J, with 11 bases between. Germline loops: CDR1 ENHRY, CDR2 SYGVKD. The CDR3 covers 14 residues. CDR3 in amino acids: CAISSRARTGELFF. CDR3 DNA: TGTGCCATCAGTTCCAGGGCCCGCACCGGGGAGCTGTTTTTT.

The chain combines TRBV7-8 with TRBJ1-1; no reliable D call. This CDR3 has 13 amino acids. The V end lost 3 bases, the J end lost 1 base, and 6 bases lay between the germline ends. From germline, CDR1 is SGHVS and CDR2 FQNEAQ. The CDR3 protein is CASSFSGNTEAFF. CDR3 in DNA: TGTGCCAGCAGCTTTTCAGGGAACACTGAAGCTTTCTTT.

This chain uses TRBV7-3 with TRBJ2-3; TRBD2 matches at 9 bases. V shed 3 bases, J shed 6 bases, and the junction held 7 bases outside the gene matches. CDR3 length equals 15 residues. Germline loops: CDR1 SGHTA, CDR2 FQGTGA. In nucleotides, the CDR3 is TGTGCCAGCAGCTTGGGCGGGAGGGATTTGGATACGCAGTATTTT. It translates to CASSLGGRDLDTQYF.

The V and J genes are TRBV7-8 and TRBJ2-7; the D gene is possibly TRBD2 (6 bases). Per the germline V gene, CDR1 is SGHVS and CDR2 is FQNEAQ. CDR3 length: 14 residues. Trimming removed 3 bases from V and 0 bases from J, with 9 bases in between. This CDR3 reads CASSLTRSSYEQYF. The CDR3 nucleotides read TGTGCCAGCAGCTTGACTAGGAGCTCCTACGAGCAGTACTTC.

This chain uses TRBV5-4 with TRBJ2-2; D gene uncertain. The length of the CDR3 is 13 residues. The germline V and J ends were trimmed by 4 bases and 4 bases, with 8 bases remaining between them. CDR1 is SGHNT, CDR2 YYREEE, per germline (reference sequence). For the CDR3, the DNA is TGTGCCAGCAGCCCTTTGCCCACCGGGGAGCTGTTTTTT. The encoded protein is CASSPLPTGELFF.

V is TRBV14 and J is TRBJ2-5; D gene uncertain. This CDR3 spans 16 amino acids. The germline CDR1 and CDR2 sequences are SGHDN and FVKESK. The V and J ends lost 0 bases and 5 bases respectively, with 16 bases between them. The chain's CDR3 is CASSQDPVRRTETQYF. CDR3 nucleotides: TGTGCCAGCAGCCAAGATCCTGTCAGACGGACGGAGACCCAGTACTTC.

As concerns this clone: An end of the junction differs from the germline gene, which may be a read error. The chain recombines TRBV6-6 with TRBJ2-6; D call uncertain. Germline V gene lookup returns CDR1 MNHNY and CDR2 SVGAGI (reference sequence). The CDR3 sequence is 13 residues long. The CDR3: CASSYSGANVLTF. The CDR3 DNA is TGTGCCAGCAGCTACTCTGGGGCCAACGTCCTGACTTTC.

V gene TRBV11-3 combines with J gene TRBJ2-1; D not resolved. The CDR3 has 13 amino acids. The germline V gene has CDR1 SGHNT and CDR2 YENEEA. V was clipped by 4 bases and J by 6 bases, with 10 bases between them. The chain's CDR3 is CASSSGPPNEQFF. CDR3 DNA sequence: TGTGCCAGCAGCTCCGGGCCTCCCAATGAGCAGTTCTTC.

The chain uses TRBV6-1 and TRBJ2-7; D gene uncertain. Germline lookup yields CDR1 MNHNS and CDR2 SASEGT. V was clipped by 2 bases and J by 4 bases, with 3 bases between them. This CDR3 region has 11 residues. The CDR3 DNA sequence: TGTGCCAGCAGTGAATGGTACGAGCAGTACTTC. Translated, it gives CASSEWYEQYF.

This chain connects TRBV10-2 to TRBJ1-5, with D unclear. This CDR3 has 16 residues. Trimming cost V 0 bases and J 1 base, with 10 bases left between them. Germline CDR1 reads WSHSY; CDR2 reads SAAADI. The CDR3 DNA reads as TGCGCCAGCAGTGAGTCGGCCGGGAAGAGCAATCAGCCCCAGCATTTT. As protein: CASSESAGKSNQPQHF.

The V gene is TRBV27, the J gene TRBJ2-5; 10 bases line up with TRBD2. Germline V gives CDR1 MNHEY, CDR2 SMNVEV (reference sequence). J gave up 5 bases and V 5 bases, and 8 bases lay outside the gene matches. The CDR3 has 15 residues. CDR3 in DNA: TGTGCCAGCAGTCCCTCGGGACTAGCGAGGGAGACCCAGTACTTC. Its translation is CASSPSGLARETQYF.

This chain uses TRBV29-1 with TRBJ2-3, with 7 bases identical to TRBD1. The J segment lost 3 bases and the V segment lost 3 bases, leaving 3 bases of the junction unmatched. In germline, CDR1 is SQVTM, CDR2 ANQGSEA. CDR3 length: 13 amino acids. The CDR3, as DNA: TGCAGCGTTGAGAAACAGGGGACAGATACGCAGTATTTT. Translated: CSVEKQGTDTQYF.

The V gene is TRBV19, the J gene TRBJ2-3; D ambiguous. The CDR3 has 13 residues. In germline, CDR1 is LNHDA, CDR2 SQIVND (reference sequence). Trimming took off 3 bases at V and 1 base at J, with 5 bases between the two ends. The CDR3 region has the DNA TGTGCCAGTAGTATGGTCGGCACAGATACGCAGTATTTT. Translated, it gives CASSMVGTDTQYF.

This chain uses TRBV19 with TRBJ2-3; D may match TRBD1 or TRBD2 (7 bases each). CDR3 length: 15 residues. Looked up from germline, CDR1 is LNHDA and CDR2 is SQIVND (reference sequence). V dropped 5 bases and J dropped 3 bases, with 15 bases sitting between them. CDR3 residues: CASSPGTAGTDTQYF. CDR3 DNA: TGTGCCAGTAGTCCCGGGACAGCGGGGACAGATACGCAGTATTTT. Full variable domain (rest looked up from reference TRBV19 and TRBJ2-3): DGGITQSPKYLFRKEGQNVTLSCEQNLNHDAMYWYRQDPGQGLRLIYYSQIVNDFQKGDIAEGYSVSREKKESFPLTVTSAQKNPTAFYLCASSPGTAGTDTQYFGPGTRLTVL.

This sequence joins TRBV15 and TRBJ2-1; no definite D call. The CDR3 is 17 amino acids. CDR1 and CDR2 from the germline V gene are LNHNV and YYDKDF (reference sequence). The germline V and J ends were trimmed by 5 bases and 2 bases, with 19 bases remaining between them. CDR3 sequence: CATSLPTSAGPYNEQFF. Here the CDR3 DNA reads TGTGCCACCAGCTTGCCCACTTCGGCCGGGCCCTACAATGAGCAGTTCTTC.

The chain couples TRBV4-2 to TRBJ2-1, with TRBD2 matching over 7 bases. The junction had 14 bases not matched to a gene; V was cut back by 0 bases and J by 9 bases. The CDR3 totals 17 residues. Germline CDR1 LGHNA, CDR2 YNFKEQ. The CDR3 protein is CASSQDSQRREFGEQFF. CDR3 coding DNA: TGTGCCAGCAGCCAAGATTCCCAGCGGCGGGAGTTCGGTGAGCAGTTCTTC.

The chain links TRBV30 to TRBJ2-2; TRBD2 matches 7 bases. The junction had 6 bases not matched to a gene; V was cut back by 5 bases and J by 0 bases. CDR1 GTSNPN and CDR2 SVGIG come from the germline V gene (reference sequence). The CDR3 contains 15 residues. The CDR3 protein is CAWGTGTTNTGELFF. Here the CDR3 DNA reads TGTGCCTGGGGTACCGGGACTACGAACACCGGGGAGCTGTTTTTT.

This rearrangement joins TRBV6-6 to TRBJ1-5; D is perhaps TRBD1 (5 bases). The CDR3 has 13 residues. V was clipped by 5 bases and J by 4 bases, with 9 bases between them. The germline V gene encodes CDR1 MNHNY and CDR2 SVGAGI (reference sequence). CDR3 sequence (DNA): TGTGCCAGCAGTCCTACAGGTAATCAGCCCCAGCATTTT. Encoded protein: CASSPTGNQPQHF.

The rearrangement joins TRBV5-1 to TRBJ2-3; 8 bases match TRBD1. V lost 4 bases to trimming and J lost 4 bases; unmatched junction nucleotides: 2. Germline V gene data show CDR1 as SGHRS and CDR2 as YFSETQ. The CDR3 loop spans 13 amino acids. This CDR3 is CASSGQGADTQYF. CDR3 in DNA: TGCGCCAGCAGCGGACAGGGAGCAGATACGCAGTATTTT.

J is TRBJ2-6 and V is TRBV5-4; no reliable D call. Germline V gene sequence: CDR1 SGHNT, CDR2 YYREEE (reference sequence). V was clipped by 4 bases and J by 2 bases, with 7 bases between them. The length of the CDR3 is 14 residues. In DNA form, the CDR3 reads TGTGCCAGCAGCCCGAAGACTGGGGCCAACGTCCTGACTTTC. It specifies CASSPKTGANVLTF.